This TCR beta chain was identified in a study of T-cell memory formation after mild COVID-19. Notes on the study in general: Clones contracting day 15 to 85 were balanced CD4/CD8; later expanders leaned CD4+. Shrinking CD4+ clones resided mostly in CM and EM, and CD8+ ones in EMRA.

This clonotype came up a few times. Its antigen is currently unknown. Trimming removed 2 bases from V and 6 bases from J; junction bases left unmatched: 13. Germline CDR1 and CDR2: DFQATT and SNEGSKA (reference sequence). The CDR3 is 16 amino acids. After 5'RACE with constant-segment primers, TCR alpha and TCR beta cDNA libraries carrying sample barcodes and UMIs were obtained. TCRdb re-called the 5' RACE reads with MiXCR, one entry per CDR3 protein. The sample includes approximately 88,000 distinct CDR3 sequences, roughly 25% of them seen just once. The chain recombines TRBV20-1 with TRBJ2-4; 7 positions agree with TRBD2. The sample taken for sequencing was PBMCs or a T cell subset sorted from them (not recorded which). This TCR was recovered from a man between 18 and 35 years old who had mild COVID-19 (a few samples of this study predate the infection). Cell type and time point are not known. The CDR3 sequence is CSARRGASGKRNIQYF. The CDR3 DNA reads TGCAGTGCTAGACGTGGGGCTAGCGGAAAGAGAAACATTCAGTACTTC.